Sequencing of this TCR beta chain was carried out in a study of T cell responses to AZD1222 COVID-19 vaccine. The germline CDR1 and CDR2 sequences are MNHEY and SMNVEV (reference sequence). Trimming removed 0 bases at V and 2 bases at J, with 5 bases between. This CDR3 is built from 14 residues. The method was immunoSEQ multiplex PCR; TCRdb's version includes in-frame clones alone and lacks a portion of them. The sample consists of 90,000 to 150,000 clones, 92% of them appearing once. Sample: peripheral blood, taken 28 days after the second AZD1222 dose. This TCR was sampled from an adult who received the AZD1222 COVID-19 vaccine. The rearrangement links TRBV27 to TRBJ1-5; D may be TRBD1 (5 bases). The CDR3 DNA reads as TGTGCCAGCAGTTTATCGGGGGGCAATCAGCCCCAGCATTTT. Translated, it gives CASSLSGGNQPQHF.